The source of this TCR beta chain is a study of blood T cell repertoires in COVID-19. Overall study: Specimens from acute and convalescent COVID-19 originated in the United States, Italy and Spain. Sources were T cells, B-cell-depleted T cells, or PBMCs; the material itself was cDNA or gDNA.

Original analysis: Reference gene primer amplification gave estimated nucleated cell counts. Profiling relied on immunoSEQ multiplex PCR, and the TCRdb table lists in-frame clones only, not all of them. The V and J calls and the clone size are those of that table, but D and trimming were determined from the DNA. Of approximately 190,000 clones in the sample, about 80% were seen once. The CDR3 is 14 residues long. With 0 bases removed from V and 1 base from J, the gap between germline ends came to 6 bases. Germline values: CDR1 PRHDT, CDR2 FYEKMQ (reference sequence). The receptor was isolated from a man aged 25 to 40 with active or convalescent COVID-19. Sequencing was carried out using peripheral blood. This sequence joins TRBV13 and TRBJ1-1; D gene unclear. The CDR3 nucleotides are TGTGCCAGCAGCTTAGGACAGAGGAACACTGAAGCTTTCTTT. Its protein is CASSLGQRNTEAFF.